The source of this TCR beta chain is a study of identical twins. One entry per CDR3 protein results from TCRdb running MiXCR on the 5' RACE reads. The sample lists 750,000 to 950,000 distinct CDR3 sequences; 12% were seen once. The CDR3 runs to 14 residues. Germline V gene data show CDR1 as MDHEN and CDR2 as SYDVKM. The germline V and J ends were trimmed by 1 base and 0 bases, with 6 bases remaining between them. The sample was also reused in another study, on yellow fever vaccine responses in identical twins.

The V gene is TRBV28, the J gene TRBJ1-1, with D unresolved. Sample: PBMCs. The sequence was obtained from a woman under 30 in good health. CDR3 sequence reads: CASSLFTVNTEAFF. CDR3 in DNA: TGTGCCAGCAGTTTATTCACGGTGAACACTGAAGCTTTCTTT. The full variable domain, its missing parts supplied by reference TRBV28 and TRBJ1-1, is DVKVTQSSRYLVKRTGEKVFLECVQDMDHENMFWYRQDPGLGLRLIYFSYDVKMKEKGDIPEGYSVSREKKERFSLILESASTNQTSMYLCASSLFTVNTEAFFGQGTRLTVV.